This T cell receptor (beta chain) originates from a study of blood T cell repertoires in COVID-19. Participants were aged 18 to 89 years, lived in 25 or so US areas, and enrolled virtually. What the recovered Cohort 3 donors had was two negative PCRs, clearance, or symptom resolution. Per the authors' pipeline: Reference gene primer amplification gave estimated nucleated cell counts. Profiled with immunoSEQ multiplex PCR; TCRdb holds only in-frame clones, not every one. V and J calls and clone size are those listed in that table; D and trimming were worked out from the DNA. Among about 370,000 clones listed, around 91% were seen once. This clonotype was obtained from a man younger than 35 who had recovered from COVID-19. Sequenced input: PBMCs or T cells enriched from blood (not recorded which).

The CDR3 bases are TGTGCCAGCAGCCAGCAGTCCCCAATCTATGGCTACACCTTC. As protein: CASSQQSPIYGYTF. V and J are TRBV3-1 (or the pseudogene TRBV3-2) and TRBJ1-2; D is unclear. The germline V and J ends were trimmed by 3 bases and 4 bases, with 12 bases remaining between them. From germline, CDR1 is LGHDT and CDR2 YNNKEL (reference sequence). The CDR3 extends over 14 amino acids.